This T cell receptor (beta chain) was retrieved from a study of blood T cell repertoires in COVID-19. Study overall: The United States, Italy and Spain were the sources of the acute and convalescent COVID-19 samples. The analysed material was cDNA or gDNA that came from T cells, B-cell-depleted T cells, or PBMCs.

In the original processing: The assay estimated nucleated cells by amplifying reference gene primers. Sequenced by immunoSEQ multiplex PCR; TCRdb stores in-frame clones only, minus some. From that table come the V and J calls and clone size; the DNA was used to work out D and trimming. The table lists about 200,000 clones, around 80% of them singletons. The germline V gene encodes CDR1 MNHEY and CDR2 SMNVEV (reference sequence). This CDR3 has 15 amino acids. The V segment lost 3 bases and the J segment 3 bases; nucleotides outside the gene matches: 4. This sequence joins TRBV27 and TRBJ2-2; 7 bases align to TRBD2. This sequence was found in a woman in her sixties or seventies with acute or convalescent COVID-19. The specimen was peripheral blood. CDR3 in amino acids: CASSLSGVHTGELFF. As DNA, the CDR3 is TGTGCCAGCAGTTTGAGCGGGGTTCACACCGGGGAGCTGTTTTTT.